These 10 T cell receptor beta chains were sequenced from one sample in a study of blood T cell repertoires in COVID-19. Data came from immunoSEQ multiplex PCR; TCRdb stores just in-frame clones and leaves some out. This table holds over 150,000 clones, 82% found once. Material for sequencing was PBMCs or T cells enriched from blood (not recorded which). The receptors here all came from a middle-aged man who had recovered from COVID-19.

The J gene is TRBJ2-5, the V gene TRBV2; D gene unclear. The germline gives CDR1 SNHLY, CDR2 FYNNEI. The V gene lost 0 bases and the J gene lost 6 bases, with 14 bases spanning the gap. The CDR3 contains 15 residues. Here the CDR3 reads CASSEALWAGQTQYF. The DNA for the CDR3 is TGTGCCAGCAGTGAAGCGTTATGGGCAGGCCAGACCCAGTACTTC.

This chain connects TRBV5-1 to TRBJ1-4; the match to TRBD1 covers 8 bases. Germline trimming cut 0 bases from V and 8 bases from J; bases unmatched to any gene: 6. Germline-derived CDR1 and CDR2 are SGHRS and YFSETQ. This CDR3 contains 15 residues. The DNA of the CDR3 is TGCGCCAGCAGCTTGGAAGGGCAGGGGGCGGAAAAACTGTTTTTT. Translating it yields CASSLEGQGAEKLFF.

V usage is TRBV2 and J usage is TRBJ1-1; 7 nucleotides align to TRBD1. Germline-derived CDR1 and CDR2 are SNHLY and FYNNEI. V lost 7 bases and J lost 3; bases outside the gene matches: 5. The CDR3 runs 13 residues. The CDR3 bases are TGTGCCAGCAATAACGACAGGGACACTGAAGCTTTCTTT. This codes for CASNNDRDTEAFF.

CDR3 amino acids: CASSSGLQPQHF. Here the CDR3 DNA reads TGTGCCAGCAGTTCGGGTCTTCAGCCCCAGCATTTT. V is TRBV5-5 and J is TRBJ1-5; D remains ambiguous. Looked up from germline, CDR1 is SGHKS and CDR2 is YYEKEE (reference sequence). Trimming took off 5 bases at V and 6 bases at J, with 9 bases between the two ends. This CDR3 spans 12 amino acids.

V gene TRBV19 combines with J gene TRBJ1-5, with D hard to call. Germline V lookup: CDR1 LNHDA, CDR2 SQIVND (reference sequence). The CDR3 is 13 residues long. V lost 5 bases, J lost 4 bases, and 9 bases lay in between. For the CDR3, the DNA is TGTGCCAGTAGTTCCCAGAAAAATCAGCCCCAGCATTTT. It translates to CASSSQKNQPQHF.

The chain couples TRBV7-3 to TRBJ2-2; possible D gene TRBD2, 6 bases. CDR1 SGHTA and CDR2 FQGTGA come from the germline V gene. Trimming took 4 bases from V and 3 from J, leaving 9 bases between them. There are 14 residues in the CDR3. The CDR3 loop is CASSSSGDTGELFF. The DNA of the CDR3 is TGTGCCAGCAGCTCGTCGGGGGACACCGGGGAGCTGTTTTTT.

This chain connects TRBV11-2 to TRBJ2-7; 8 nucleotides line up with TRBD2. Per the germline V gene, CDR1 is SGHAT and CDR2 is FQNNGV. CDR3 length: 16 amino acids. V lost 5 bases, J lost 1 base, and 10 bases stayed unmatched. CDR3 residues: CASSPQYGRGSYEQYF. CDR3 coding DNA: TGTGCCAGCAGCCCCCAGTACGGGAGGGGGTCCTACGAGCAGTACTTC.

The chain recombines TRBV27 with TRBJ2-1; 10 bases align to TRBD2. This CDR3 spans 23 amino acids. In germline, CDR1 is MNHEY, CDR2 SMNVEV (reference sequence). J gave up 3 bases and V 0 bases, and 23 bases lay outside the gene matches. The DNA of the CDR3 is TGTGCCAGCAGTTTATCCCCCCCACTCTCCGGGACTAGCGCTCCTATTAGCTACAATGAGCAGTTCTTC. Translation: CASSLSPPLSGTSAPISYNEQFF.

The rearrangement joins TRBV6-5 to TRBJ1-1, with TRBD1 identical over 7 bases. CDR1 and CDR2 (germline): MNHEY, SVGAGI. The CDR3 runs 14 residues. V dropped 8 bases and J dropped 11; count of bases not matched to a gene: 17. The DNA for the CDR3 is TGTGCCAGCCTGTTCCTGCCAGGGGGAATGAAGGCTTTCTTT. Residues: CASLFLPGGMKAFF.

The CDR3 region is CASSPGTGGSGYTF. In DNA, the CDR3 is TGTGCCAGCTCACCAGGAACAGGGGGCTCTGGCTACACCTTC. The chain couples TRBV18 to TRBJ1-2; 9 bases align to TRBD1. The CDR3 is 14 residues long. J lost 7 bases, V lost 2 bases, and 5 bases had no gene match. Germline CDR1 is KGHSH and CDR2 is LQKENI.